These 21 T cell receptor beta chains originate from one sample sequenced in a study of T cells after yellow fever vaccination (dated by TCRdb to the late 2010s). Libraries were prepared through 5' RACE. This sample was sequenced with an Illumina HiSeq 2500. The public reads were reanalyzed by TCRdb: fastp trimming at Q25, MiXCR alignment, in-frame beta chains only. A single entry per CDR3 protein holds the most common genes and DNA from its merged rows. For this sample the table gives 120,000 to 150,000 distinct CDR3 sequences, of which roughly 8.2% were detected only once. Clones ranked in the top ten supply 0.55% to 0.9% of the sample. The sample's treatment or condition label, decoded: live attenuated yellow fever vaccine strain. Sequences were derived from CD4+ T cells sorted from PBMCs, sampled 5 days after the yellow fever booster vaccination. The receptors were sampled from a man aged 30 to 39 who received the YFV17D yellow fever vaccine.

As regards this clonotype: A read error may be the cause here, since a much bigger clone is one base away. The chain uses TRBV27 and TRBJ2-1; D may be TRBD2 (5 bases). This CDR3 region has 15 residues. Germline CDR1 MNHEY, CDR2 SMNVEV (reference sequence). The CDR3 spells CSSSNLASVVDEQFF. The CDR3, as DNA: TGTTCCAGCAGTAACTTAGCGTCAGTCGTGGATGAGCAGTTCTTC.

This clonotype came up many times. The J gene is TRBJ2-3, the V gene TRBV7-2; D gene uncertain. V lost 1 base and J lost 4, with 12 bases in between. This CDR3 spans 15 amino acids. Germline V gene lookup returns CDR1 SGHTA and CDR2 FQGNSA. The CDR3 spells CASSLEELRPDTQYF. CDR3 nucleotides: TGTGCCAGCAGCTTAGAGGAGTTGAGGCCAGATACGCAGTATTTT.

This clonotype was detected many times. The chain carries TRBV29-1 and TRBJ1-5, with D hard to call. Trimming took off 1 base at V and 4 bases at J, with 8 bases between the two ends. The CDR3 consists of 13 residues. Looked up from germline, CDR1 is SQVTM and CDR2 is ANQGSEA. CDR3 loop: CSVEVGLNQPQHF. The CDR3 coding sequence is TGCAGCGTTGAAGTAGGCCTTAATCAGCCCCAGCATTTT.

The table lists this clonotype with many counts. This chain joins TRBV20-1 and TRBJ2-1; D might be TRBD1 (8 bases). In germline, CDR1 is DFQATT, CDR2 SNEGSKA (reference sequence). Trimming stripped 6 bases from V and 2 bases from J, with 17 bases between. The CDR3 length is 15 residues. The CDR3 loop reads CSAAQGAGAYNEQFF. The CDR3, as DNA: TGCAGTGCCGCGCAGGGGGCGGGAGCCTACAATGAGCAGTTCTTC.

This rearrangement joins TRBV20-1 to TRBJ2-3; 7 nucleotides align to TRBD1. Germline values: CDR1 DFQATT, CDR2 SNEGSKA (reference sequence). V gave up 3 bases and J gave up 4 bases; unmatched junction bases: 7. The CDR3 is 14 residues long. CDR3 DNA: TGCAGTGCTAGGAAAGTAACAGGGGCAGATACGCAGTATTTT. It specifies CSARKVTGADTQYF.

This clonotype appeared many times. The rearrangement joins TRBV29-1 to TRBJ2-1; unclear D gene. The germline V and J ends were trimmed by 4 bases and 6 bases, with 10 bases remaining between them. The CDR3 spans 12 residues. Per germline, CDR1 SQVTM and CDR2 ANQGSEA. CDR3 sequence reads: CSVVELLNEQFF. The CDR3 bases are TGCAGCGTTGTGGAACTTCTCAATGAGCAGTTCTTC.

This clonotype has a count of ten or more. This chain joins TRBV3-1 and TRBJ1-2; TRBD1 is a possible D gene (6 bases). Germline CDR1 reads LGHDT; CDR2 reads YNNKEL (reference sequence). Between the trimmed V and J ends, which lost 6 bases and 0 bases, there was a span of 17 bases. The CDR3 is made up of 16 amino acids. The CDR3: CASSKQGSRANYGYTF. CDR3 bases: TGTGCCAGCAGTAAACAGGGAAGTCGGGCTAACTATGGCTACACCTTC.

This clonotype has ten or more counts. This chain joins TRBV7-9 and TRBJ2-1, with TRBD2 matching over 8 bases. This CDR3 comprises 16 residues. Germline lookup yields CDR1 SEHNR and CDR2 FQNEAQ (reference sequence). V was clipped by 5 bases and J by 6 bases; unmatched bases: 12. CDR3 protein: CASSTVRSGSSNEQFF. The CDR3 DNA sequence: TGTGCCAGCAGCACAGTCCGGAGCGGGAGCTCCAATGAGCAGTTCTTC. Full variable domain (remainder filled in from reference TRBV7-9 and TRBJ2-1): DTGVSQNPRHKITKRGQNVTFRCDPISEHNRLYWYRQTLGQGPEFLTYFQNEAQLEKSRLLSDRFSAERPKGSFSTLEIQRTEQGDSAMYLCASSTVRSGSSNEQFFGPGTRLTVL.

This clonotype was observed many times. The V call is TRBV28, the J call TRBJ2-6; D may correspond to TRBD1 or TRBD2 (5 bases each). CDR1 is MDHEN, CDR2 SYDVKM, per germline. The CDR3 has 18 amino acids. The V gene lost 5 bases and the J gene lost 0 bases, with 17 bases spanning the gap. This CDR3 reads CASSPAGTEISGANVLTF. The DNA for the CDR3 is TGTGCCAGCAGTCCCGCCGGGACGGAGATCTCTGGGGCCAACGTCCTGACTTTC.

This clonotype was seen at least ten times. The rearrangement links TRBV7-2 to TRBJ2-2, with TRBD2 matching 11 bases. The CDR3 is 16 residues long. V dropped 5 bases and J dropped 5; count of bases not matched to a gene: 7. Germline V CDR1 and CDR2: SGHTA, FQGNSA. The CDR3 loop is CASSPLAGVKTGELFF. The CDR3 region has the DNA TGTGCCAGCAGCCCACTAGCGGGGGTTAAAACCGGGGAGCTGTTTTTT.

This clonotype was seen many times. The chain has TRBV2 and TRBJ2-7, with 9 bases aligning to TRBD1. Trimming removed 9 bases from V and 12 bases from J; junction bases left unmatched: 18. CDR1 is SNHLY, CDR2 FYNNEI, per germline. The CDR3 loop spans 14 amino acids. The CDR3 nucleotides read TGTGCCAGTGGACTGACGGGACAGGGAAGTTGGCGGTACTTC. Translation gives CASGLTGQGSWRYF. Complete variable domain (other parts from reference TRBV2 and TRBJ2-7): EPEVTQTPSHQVTQMGQEVILRCVPISNHLYFYWYRQILGQKVEFLVSFYNNEISEKSEIFDDQFSVERPDGSNFTLKIRSTKLEDSAMYFCASGLTGQGSWRYFGPGTRLTVT.

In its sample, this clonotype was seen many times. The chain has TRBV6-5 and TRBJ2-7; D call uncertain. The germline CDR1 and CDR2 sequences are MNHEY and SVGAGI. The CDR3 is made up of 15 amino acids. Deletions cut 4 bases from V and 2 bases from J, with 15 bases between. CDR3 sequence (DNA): TGTGCCAGCAGTTCCTTCGGACGGAGAGCCTACGAGCAGTACTTC. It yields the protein CASSSFGRRAYEQYF.

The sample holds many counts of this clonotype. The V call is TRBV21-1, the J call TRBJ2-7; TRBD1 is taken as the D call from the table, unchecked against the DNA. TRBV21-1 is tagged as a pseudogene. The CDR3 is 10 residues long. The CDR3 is CASLQGGQYF. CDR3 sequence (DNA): TGTGCCAGTTTACAGGGCGGGCAGTACTTC.

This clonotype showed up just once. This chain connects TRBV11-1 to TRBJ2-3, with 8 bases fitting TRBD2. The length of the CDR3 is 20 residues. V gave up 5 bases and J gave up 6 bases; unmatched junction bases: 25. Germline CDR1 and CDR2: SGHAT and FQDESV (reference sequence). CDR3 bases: TGTGCCAGCAGCCCCACTCGGTGGTTCGACAACGGGAGGGTGAAGGATACGCAGTATTTT. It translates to CASSPTRWFDNGRVKDTQYF.

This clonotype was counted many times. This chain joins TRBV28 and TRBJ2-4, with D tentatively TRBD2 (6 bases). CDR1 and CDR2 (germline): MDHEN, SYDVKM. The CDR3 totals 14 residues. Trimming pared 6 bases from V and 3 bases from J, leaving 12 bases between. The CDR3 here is CASSSAGGKNIQYF. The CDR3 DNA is TGTGCCAGCAGCTCGGCCGGGGGCAAAAACATTCAGTACTTC.

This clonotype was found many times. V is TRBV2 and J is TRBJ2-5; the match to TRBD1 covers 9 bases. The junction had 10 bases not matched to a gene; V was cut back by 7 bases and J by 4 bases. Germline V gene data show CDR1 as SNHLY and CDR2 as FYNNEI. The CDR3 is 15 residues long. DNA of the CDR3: TGTGCCAGCAAGCCGGGACAGGGTGGAGGAGAGACCCAGTACTTC. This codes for CASKPGQGGGETQYF.

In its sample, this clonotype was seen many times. The CDR3 here is CASSLMASGTSYNEQFF. CDR3 nucleotides: TGTGCCAGCAGCTTAATGGCTAGCGGGACTTCCTACAATGAGCAGTTCTTC. The rearrangement links TRBV7-2 to TRBJ2-1, with 9 bases matching TRBD2. CDR1 is SGHTA and CDR2 is FQGNSA in the germline V gene. After removal of 2 bases from V and 1 base from J, the junction contained 6 bases not matched to a gene. The CDR3 runs to 17 residues.

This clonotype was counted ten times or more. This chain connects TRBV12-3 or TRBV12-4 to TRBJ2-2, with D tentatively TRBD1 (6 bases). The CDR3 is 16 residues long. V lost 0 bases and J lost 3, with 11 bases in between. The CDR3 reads CASSLALGGYTGELFF. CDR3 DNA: TGTGCCAGCAGTTTAGCGCTAGGGGGATACACCGGGGAGCTGTTTTTT.

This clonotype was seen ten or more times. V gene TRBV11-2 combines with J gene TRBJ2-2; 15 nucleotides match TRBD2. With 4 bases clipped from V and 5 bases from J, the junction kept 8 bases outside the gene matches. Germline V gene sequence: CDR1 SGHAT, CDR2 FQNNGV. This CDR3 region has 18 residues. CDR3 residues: CASSSPGLAGGLTGELFF. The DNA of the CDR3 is TGTGCCAGCAGCTCTCCGGGACTAGCGGGAGGTTTGACCGGGGAGCTGTTTTTT.

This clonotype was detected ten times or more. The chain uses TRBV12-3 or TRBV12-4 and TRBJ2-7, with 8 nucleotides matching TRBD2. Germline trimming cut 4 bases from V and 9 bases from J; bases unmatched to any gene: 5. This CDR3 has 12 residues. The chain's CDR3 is CASSSPTSGQYF. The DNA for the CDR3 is TGTGCCAGCAGTTCCCCAACTAGCGGGCAGTACTTC.

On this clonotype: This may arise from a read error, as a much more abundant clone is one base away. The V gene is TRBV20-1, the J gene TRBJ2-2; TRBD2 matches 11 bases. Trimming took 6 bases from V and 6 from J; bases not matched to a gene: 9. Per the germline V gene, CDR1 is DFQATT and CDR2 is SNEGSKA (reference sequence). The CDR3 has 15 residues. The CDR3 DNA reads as TGCAGTGCAAGACTAGCGGGGCGGGTCGCCGGGGAGCTGTTTTTT. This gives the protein CSARLAGRVAGELFF.